These 10 T cell receptor beta chains came from one sample sequenced in a study of beta chain features in type 1 diabetes. Expressed TCRB transcripts were sequenced, since all the RNA that had been isolated was reverse transcribed. TCRdb's table, derived via immunoSEQ multiplex PCR, lists solely in-frame clones and lacks some. The table records fewer than 550,000 clones, over 10% of them present only once. The sequenced sample was naive CD4+ T cells from blood. The receptors stem from a woman younger than 30 in good health.

This clone has a handful of counts. The chain links TRBV2 to TRBJ2-4; D perhaps matches TRBD1 (8 bases). The CDR3 is made up of 13 amino acids. Trimming removed 6 bases from V and 10 bases from J, with 16 bases in between. The germline V gene has CDR1 SNHLY and CDR2 FYNNEI. The CDR3 loop is CASRVQGGWIQYF. CDR3 coding DNA: TGTGCCAGCAGAGTACAGGGGGGGTGGATTCAGTACTTC.

This clone was counted only a few times. The rearrangement joins TRBV5-4 to TRBJ2-1; tentative D call: TRBD2 (5 bases). The V end was cut by 3 bases, the J end by 6 bases, with 16 bases between. There are 15 residues in the CDR3. In germline, CDR1 is SGHNT, CDR2 YYREEE (reference sequence). The CDR3 DNA reads as TGTGCCAGCAGCTCCTATCGGGGATTACGCAATGAGCAGTTCTTC. This translates into CASSSYRGLRNEQFF.

The gene calls are TRBV7-3 and TRBJ2-3, with D possibly TRBD2 on 5 matching bases. The germline V gene encodes CDR1 SGHTA and CDR2 FQGTGA. The CDR3 is 13 residues long. The ends were cut back, 5 bases at V and 8 bases at J, with 14 bases in the middle. The CDR3 bases are TGTGCCAGCAGCACTACCCGGGCGGGTACGCAGTATTTT. Its translation is CASSTTRAGTQYF.

The chain joins TRBV5-1 to TRBJ2-7; 7 nucleotides line up with TRBD2. Germline V gene lookup returns CDR1 SGHRS and CDR2 YFSETQ. The V segment lost 0 bases and the J segment 6 bases; nucleotides outside the gene matches: 6. CDR3 length equals 14 residues. In DNA, the CDR3 is TGCGCCAGCAGCTTGGCGGGAGGTATTGGCGAGCAGTACTTC. Protein sequence: CASSLAGGIGEQYF.

This chain joins TRBV19 and TRBJ1-2; 9 bases align to TRBD1. Germline V gives CDR1 LNHDA, CDR2 SQIVND (reference sequence). The J segment lost 3 bases and the V segment lost 4 bases, leaving 3 bases of the junction unmatched. The CDR3 extends over 14 amino acids. The CDR3, as DNA: TGTGCCAGTAGTAGGACAGGGGAGGACTATGGCTACACCTTC. Residues: CASSRTGEDYGYTF.

This clone was counted only a few times. J is TRBJ2-7 and V is TRBV5-6, with no clear D. The germline CDR1 and CDR2 sequences are SGHDT and YYEEEE. This CDR3 has 11 amino acids. V shed 4 bases and J shed 5 bases, with 7 bases lying between them. The CDR3 is CASSAWDEQYF. For the CDR3, the DNA is TGTGCCAGCAGCGCCTGGGACGAGCAGTACTTC.

V gene TRBV7-3 combines with J gene TRBJ2-6; D might be TRBD1 (5 bases). Trimming left V 2 bases short and J 3 bases short, with 8 bases between. The CDR3 runs 15 residues. Germline lookup yields CDR1 SGHTA and CDR2 FQGTGA. The CDR3: CASSLARDGANVLTF. The CDR3 DNA reads TGTGCCAGCAGCTTAGCCAGGGATGGGGCCAACGTCCTGACTTTC. The full variable domain, its missing parts supplied by reference TRBV7-3 and TRBJ2-6, is GAGVSQTPSNKVTEKGKYVELRCDPISGHTALYWYRQSLGQGPEFLIYFQGTGAADDSGLPNDRFFAVRPEGSVSTLKIQRTERGDSAVYLCASSLARDGANVLTFGAGSRLTVL.

This clone was observed a few times. This chain connects TRBV7-3 to TRBJ2-7, with 11 bases identical to TRBD2. The length of the CDR3 is 16 residues. Germline V CDR1 and CDR2: SGHTA, FQGTGA. V was pared by 2 bases and J by 6 bases, with 9 bases of the junction left unmatched. In DNA, the CDR3 is TGTGCCAGCAGCTTAGACTCGGCTAGCGGGAGGATCGAGCAGTACTTC. This sequence encodes CASSLDSASGRIEQYF.

The J gene is TRBJ2-5, the V gene TRBV9, with TRBD2 identical over 8 bases. CDR3 length: 16 residues. In germline, CDR1 is SGDLS, CDR2 YYNGEE. V was clipped by 0 bases and J by 5 bases; unmatched bases: 9. This chain's CDR3 is CASSVAGGRPGETQYF. CDR3 DNA: TGTGCCAGCAGCGTAGCGGGCGGGAGGCCGGGTGAGACCCAGTACTTC. Full variable domain (remainder filled in from reference TRBV9 and TRBJ2-5): DSGVTQTPKHLITATGQRVTLRCSPRSGDLSVYWYQQSLDQGLQFLIQYYNGEERAKGNILERFSAQQFPDLHSELNLSSLELGDSALYFCASSVAGGRPGETQYFGPGTRLLVL.

This clone was seen a handful of times. The J gene is TRBJ2-3, the V gene TRBV7-3; the D gene is possibly TRBD2 (6 bases). Germline V gene data show CDR1 as SGHTA and CDR2 as FQGTGA. The CDR3 consists of 17 residues. With 5 bases removed from V and 1 base from J, the gap between germline ends came to 19 bases. DNA of the CDR3: TGTGCCAGCAGCCGCCGTAAAGGCGGGGCTGGCACAGATACGCAGTATTTT. Translated: CASSRRKGGAGTDTQYF.